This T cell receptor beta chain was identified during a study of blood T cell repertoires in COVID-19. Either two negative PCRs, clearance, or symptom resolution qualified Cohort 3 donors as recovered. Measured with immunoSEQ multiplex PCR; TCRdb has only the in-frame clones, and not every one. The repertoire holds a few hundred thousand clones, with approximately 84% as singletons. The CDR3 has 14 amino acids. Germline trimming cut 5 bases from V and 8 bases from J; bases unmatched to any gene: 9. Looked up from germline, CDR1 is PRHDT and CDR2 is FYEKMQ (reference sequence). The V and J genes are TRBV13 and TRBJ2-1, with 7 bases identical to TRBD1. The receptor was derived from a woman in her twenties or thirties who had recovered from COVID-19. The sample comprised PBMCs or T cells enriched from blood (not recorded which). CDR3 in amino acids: CASSAMTGTDEQFF. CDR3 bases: TGTGCCAGCAGCGCCATGACAGGGACCGATGAGCAGTTCTTC.